This T cell receptor beta chain was retrieved from a study of blood T cell repertoires in COVID-19. The CDR3 length is 14 residues. The V gene's germline CDR1 is SGHNT and CDR2 YENEEA. The V gene lost 5 bases and the J gene lost 0 bases, with 8 bases spanning the gap. Only in-frame clones appear in the TCRdb table, and some are missing; sequencing was by immunoSEQ multiplex PCR. The table lists hundreds of thousands of clones, around 90% of them singletons. Sample: PBMCs or T cells enriched from blood (not recorded which). The chain employs TRBV11-3 and TRBJ2-1; D is possibly TRBD2 (6 bases). This TCR came from a woman aged 30 to 39 who had recovered from COVID-19. The CDR3 DNA sequence: TGTGCCAGCAGCGGGGGGAACTCCTACAATGAGCAGTTCTTC. It is translated as CASSGGNSYNEQFF.